In this sample, the clone carrying this T cell receptor (beta chain) turned up many times. Its specificity is unknown. Time point here: patch test 3, about 24 weeks after DPC sensitization. The treatment: therapeutic diphenylcyclopropenone sensitization with weekly scalp DPC. Total RNA came from unfractionated whole blood. Staff drew blood before applying each patch test. The source of the sample is a study of human T cells and chemical hapten exposure. In TCRdb, the RACE reads were re-called with MiXCR into one record per CDR3 protein. The sample yields 35,000 to 45,000 distinct CDR3 sequences, approximately 11% seen once. Between the trimmed V and J ends, which lost 0 bases and 2 bases, there was a span of 8 bases. Germline V gives CDR1 MGHRA, CDR2 YSYEKL. This CDR3 comprises 14 residues. Overall study results and limits: Alopecia was present in the donors, so their immune response may differ from healthy people's.

The material was whole blood, obtained in connection with sensitization to the hapten diphenylcyclopropenone (DPC). The sequence came from a woman between 35 and 50 years old with alopecia areata. Some clones in this sample may be carry-over from other donors' samples. The chain combines TRBV4-1 with TRBJ2-7, with D perhaps matching TRBD1 (6 bases). DNA for the CDR3: TGCGCCAGCAGCCAAGACAGGGGCCCCTACGAGCAGTACTTC. This translates into CASSQDRGPYEQYF.